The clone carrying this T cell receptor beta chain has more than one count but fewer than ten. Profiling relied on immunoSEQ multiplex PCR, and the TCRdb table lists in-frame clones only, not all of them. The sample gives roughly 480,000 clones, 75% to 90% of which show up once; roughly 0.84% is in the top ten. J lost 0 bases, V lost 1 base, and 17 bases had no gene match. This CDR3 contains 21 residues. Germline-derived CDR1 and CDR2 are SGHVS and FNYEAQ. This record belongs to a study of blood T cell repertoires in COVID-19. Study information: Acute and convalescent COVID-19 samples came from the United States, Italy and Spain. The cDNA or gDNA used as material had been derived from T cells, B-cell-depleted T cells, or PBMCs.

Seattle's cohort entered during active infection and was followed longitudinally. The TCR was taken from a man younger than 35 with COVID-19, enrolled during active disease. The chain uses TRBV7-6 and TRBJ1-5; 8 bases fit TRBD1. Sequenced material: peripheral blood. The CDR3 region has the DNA TGTGCCAGCAGCTTAGGGACAGGGAAGAGAGGGTTCCACTTTAGCAATCAGCCCCAGCATTTT. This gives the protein CASSLGTGKRGFHFSNQPQHF.